This T cell receptor beta chain was recovered during a study of T cell responses to AZD1222 COVID-19 vaccine. Remarks on this clone: No antigen is known for it.

Trimming took 5 bases from V and 11 from J; bases not matched to a gene: 12. There are 13 residues in the CDR3. Germline-derived CDR1 and CDR2 are LGHDT and YNNKEL (reference sequence). TCRdb keeps only in-frame clones here, not all; method: immunoSEQ multiplex PCR. This table holds roughly 84,000 clones, 87% found once. General study points: Donors, mostly white British, included more females; clonal diversity was possibly underestimated. Sampling that yielded the repertoires occurred only after the peak T cell response.

This TCR was sampled from an adult in good health. V gene TRBV3-1 (or the pseudogene TRBV3-2) combines with J gene TRBJ2-7, with TRBD1 matching 7 bases. The specimen was peripheral blood, collected on day 0 of AZD1222 vaccination. CDR3 amino acids: CASSVGRQGPKYF. The CDR3 coding sequence is TGTGCCAGCAGCGTCGGTCGACAGGGACCGAAGTACTTC.